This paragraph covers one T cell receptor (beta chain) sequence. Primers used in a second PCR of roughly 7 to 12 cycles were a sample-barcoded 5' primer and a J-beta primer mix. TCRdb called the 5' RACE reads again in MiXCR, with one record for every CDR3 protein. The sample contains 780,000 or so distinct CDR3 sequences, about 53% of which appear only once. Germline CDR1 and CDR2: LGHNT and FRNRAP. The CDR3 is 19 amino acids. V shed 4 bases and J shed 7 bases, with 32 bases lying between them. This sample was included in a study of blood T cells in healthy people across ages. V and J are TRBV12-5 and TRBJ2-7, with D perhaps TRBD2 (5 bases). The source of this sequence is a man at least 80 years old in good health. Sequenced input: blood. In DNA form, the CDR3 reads TGTGCTAGTGGTTCGGAGATCATGGTTACCGGGAAACCTCACAATGAGCAGTACTTC. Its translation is CASGSEIMVTGKPHNEQYF.